Listed below are T cell receptor beta chains from one sample, sequenced in a study of blood T cell repertoires in COVID-19. The assay was immunoSEQ multiplex PCR, and TCRdb's table has in-frame clones only and misses some. This table has over 200,000 clones, around 90% appearing once. The sequenced sample was peripheral blood. Receptors originate from a man between 18 and 35 years old with active or convalescent COVID-19. The CDR3 runs from the conserved cysteine through the conserved F or W. D genes are given only for firm matches. Some rows have no size entry. The others give once, few or many, or a class for an expanded clone.

d_gene	v_gene	abundance	j_gene	CDR3aa	CDR3nt
TRBD2	TRBV6-5	NA	TRBJ2-1	CASSPRLAGFDEQFF	TGTGCCAGCAGCCCCAGACTAGCGGGATTTGATGAGCAGTTCTTC
TRBD1	TRBV6-5	NA	TRBJ1-1	CASRRLDRVEAFF	TGTGCCAGCAGGCGTCTAGACAGGGTAGAAGCTTTCTTT
NA	TRBV19	NA	TRBJ1-6	CASSIDSAGHNSPLHF	TGTGCCAGTAGTATAGATAGCGCGGGGCACAATTCACCCCTCCACTTT
TRBD1	TRBV28	NA	TRBJ1-5	CASTRGRGRPASNQPQHF	TGTGCCAGCACTCGAGGCAGGGGGCGTCCGGCTAGCAATCAGCCCCAGCATTTT
NA	TRBV6-4	NA	TRBJ1-2	CASSDQGYGYTF	TGTGCCAGCAGTGACCAGGGATATGGCTACACCTTC
TRBD1	TRBV5-6	once	TRBJ1-2	CASSLGQGKNYGYTF	TGTGCCAGCAGCTTGGGACAGGGGAAAAACTATGGCTACACCTTC
TRBD1	TRBV29-1	NA	TRBJ1-1	CSVDRGPEAFF	TGCAGCGTTGATAGGGGGCCTGAAGCTTTCTTT
TRBD1	TRBV6-1	NA	TRBJ1-4	CASSETRTGGKNEKLFF	TGTGCCAGCAGTGAAACGAGGACAGGGGGCAAAAATGAAAAACTGTTTTTT
NA	TRBV7-6	NA	TRBJ2-1	CASSSSGTDHYNEQFF	TGTGCCAGCAGCTCCTCCGGGACTGACCACTATAATGAGCAGTTCTTC
TRBD1	TRBV9	NA	TRBJ2-7	CASSASGTELYEQYF	TGTGCCAGCAGCGCCTCCGGGACAGAGCTGTACGAGCAGTACTTC
NA	TRBV7-2	NA	TRBJ2-1	CASSLLRINEQFF	TGTGCCAGCAGCTTACTAAGAATCAATGAGCAGTTCTTC
NA	TRBV5-4	once	TRBJ1-2	CASSLITGTYGYTF	TGTGCCAGCAGCCTCATAACAGGGACCTATGGCTACACCTTC
NA	TRBV6-5	NA	TRBJ2-7	CASSYPRAGAYEQYF	TGTGCCAGCAGTTACCCCCGGGCAGGGGCCTACGAGCAGTACTTC
TRBD1	TRBV27	NA	TRBJ2-4	CASSLGQGRNIQYF	TGTGCCAGCAGTCTAGGACAGGGGAGGAACATTCAGTACTTC
NA	TRBV3-1/TRBV3-2	NA	TRBJ1-2	CASSQAYRRDGYTF	TGTGCCAGCAGCCAAGCATACAGGAGAGACGGCTACACCTTC
TRBD2	TRBV29-1	NA	TRBJ2-1	CSAQREIDEQFF	TGCAGCGCTCAGCGGGAGATCGATGAGCAGTTCTTC
NA	TRBV20-1	NA	TRBJ2-7	CSASFISYEQYF	TGCAGTGCTAGTTTCATCTCCTACGAGCAGTACTTC
TRBD2	TRBV27	NA	TRBJ2-7	CASGPLAGGPYEQYF	TGTGCCAGCGGTCCCTTAGCGGGAGGACCCTACGAGCAGTACTTC
NA	TRBV5-6	NA	TRBJ1-6	CASSIPGQNNSPLHF	TGTGCCAGCAGCATACCGGGACAAAATAATTCACCCCTCCACTTT
TRBD1	TRBV27	NA	TRBJ2-1	CASSLLQGAWDEQFF	TGTGCCAGCAGTTTATTGCAGGGGGCTTGGGATGAGCAGTTCTTC
NA	TRBV7-3	once	TRBJ2-6	CASSLNREAGANVLTF	TGTGCCAGCAGCTTAAATAGGGAGGCTGGGGCCAACGTCCTGACTTTC
NA	TRBV7-9	NA	TRBJ1-1	CASSSAGRNTEAFF	TGTGCCAGCAGCTCGGCAGGGCGGAACACTGAAGCTTTCTTT
NA	TRBV5-1	NA	TRBJ1-1	CASSVLAVRTEAFF	TGCGCCAGCAGCGTACTGGCGGTACGCACTGAAGCTTTCTTT
NA	TRBV5-1	once	TRBJ1-1	CASSLGRLNTEAFF	TGCGCCAGCAGCTTGGGCAGATTGAACACTGAAGCTTTCTTT
TRBD1	TRBV30	NA	TRBJ1-1	CAWGQGNTEAFF	TGTGCCTGGGGACAGGGAAACACTGAAGCTTTCTTT
TRBD2	TRBV15	once	TRBJ2-3	CATSRTSSTDTQYF	TGTGCCACCAGCAGGACTAGCAGCACAGATACGCAGTATTTT
NA	TRBV7-9	once	TRBJ2-1	CASSFLQGVRLNEQFF	TGTGCCAGCAGCTTCTTACAGGGCGTCCGTTTGAATGAGCAGTTCTTC
TRBD2	TRBV2	NA	TRBJ2-3	CASSLDGGRGTDTQYF	TGTGCCAGCAGCCTCGACGGGGGGAGGGGCACAGATACGCAGTATTTT
NA	TRBV27	NA	TRBJ2-7	CASSKGTNSGSYEQYF	TGTGCCAGCAGCAAAGGGACCAATAGCGGTTCCTACGAGCAGTACTTC
TRBD1	TRBV5-6	once	TRBJ2-4	CASSLGSPGQAGYF	TGTGCCAGCAGCCTTGGGTCCCCGGGACAGGCCGGGTACTTC
TRBD2	TRBV7-8	few	TRBJ2-7	CASSRGRSGRAYEQYF	TGTGCCAGCAGCCGAGGACGAAGCGGGAGGGCCTACGAGCAGTACTTC
NA	TRBV7-2	NA	TRBJ2-7	CASSLSGYEQYF	TGTGCCAGCAGCTTAAGCGGCTACGAGCAGTACTTC
NA	TRBV15	NA	TRBJ1-1	CATSREGRGNTEAFF	TGTGCCACCAGCAGAGAGGGTAGGGGGAACACTGAAGCTTTCTTT
TRBD1	TRBV6-5	NA	TRBJ2-7	CASKGGYTEQYF	TGTGCCAGCAAAGGGGGCTATACCGAGCAGTACTTC
NA	TRBV6-5	NA	TRBJ2-7	CASTAGTEQYF	TGTGCCAGCACTGCAGGAACCGAGCAGTACTTC
TRBD1	TRBV7-8	NA	TRBJ1-2	CASNSGGAGIRQGMYF	TGTGCCAGCAATAGCGGTGGGGCAGGCATACGACAGGGGATGTACTTC
TRBD2	TRBV6-4	NA	TRBJ2-3	CASSDSAGTSGSDTQYF	TGTGCCAGCAGTGACTCAGCCGGGACTAGCGGGAGTGATACGCAGTATTTT
TRBD1	TRBV18	NA	TRBJ1-1	CASSSGRGRMNTEAFF	TGTGCCAGCTCATCTGGCAGGGGGCGAATGAACACTGAAGCTTTCTTT
NA	TRBV21-1	NA	TRBJ2-5	CASSKVRGLRKETQYF	TGTGCCAGCAGCAAAGTGCGGGGGCTCCGGAAAGAGACCCAGTACTTC